Listed here is a single T cell receptor (beta chain). Its antigen is unidentified. The source of the sample is a study of T cell repertoires in cytomegalovirus infection. MiXCR, applied by TCRdb to the reads, yields one record per CDR3 protein. The table shows 450,000 to 650,000 distinct CDR3 sequences, with just under 40% occurring only once. Germline V lookup: CDR1 SGHTA, CDR2 FQGTGA. The CDR3 consists of 14 residues. V lost 5 bases and J 8 bases, leaving 15 bases between the germline ends. This receptor was obtained from a human donor in good health (CMV status not recorded). Some clones in this sample may be carry-over from other donors' samples. The rearrangement links TRBV7-3 to TRBJ1-4; D unclear. Specimen: cultured PBMCs, collected from culture after CMV antigen stimulation. This CDR3 reads CASSPAGVSEKLFF. CDR3 coding DNA: TGTGCCAGCAGCCCCGCTGGGGTCAGCGAAAAACTGTTTTTT.